This TCR beta chain was documented in a study of cytomegalovirus exposure and HLA in healthy donors. Study information: The study's early data release held roughly 91 million unique TCRs from HLA-typed donors. Regarding the study as a whole: Most subjects' HLA-A and HLA-B alleles were reportedly predicted from TCR beta sequences.

Details on this clone: Its antigen is not known.

PCR primers comprised 60 Vbeta and 13 Jbeta primers. Using immunoSEQ multiplex PCR, the repertoire was profiled, and TCRdb retains in-frame clones only, with some absent. The table has over 150,000 clones, approximately 77% seen once. Germline trimming cut 5 bases from V and 7 bases from J; bases unmatched to any gene: 5. The germline CDR1 and CDR2 sequences are GTSNPN and SVGIG (reference sequence). This CDR3 contains 13 residues. Sequencing input: PBMCs. This receptor was obtained from a male donor in good health and CMV-seropositive. V usage is TRBV30 and J usage is TRBJ2-2; TRBD1 matches 9 bases. The CDR3: CAWGTGFIGELFF. DNA of the CDR3: TGTGCCTGGGGGACAGGGTTTATCGGGGAGCTGTTTTTT.